A single sample gave rise to the 24 T cell receptor beta chains below, sequenced in a study of T cells in Graves' hyperthyroidism and ophthalmopathy. RNA transcripts were the template for amplifying TCR beta CDR3 regions. HTBI primers were the set used in a first-round RT-PCR of the TCR CDR3. TCRdb independently ran MiXCR on the multiplex PCR reads; one entry per CDR3 protein. This table holds some 650,000 distinct CDR3 sequences, approximately 15% found once. The sequencing input was blood. These receptors all stem from a woman in her forties with Graves' ophthalmopathy.

This clonotype appeared many times. V usage is TRBV28 and J usage is TRBJ2-7, with TRBD1 identical over 8 bases. The germline V gene has CDR1 MDHEN and CDR2 SYDVKM. The CDR3 contains 16 residues. The V segment lost 6 bases and the J segment 4 bases; nucleotides outside the gene matches: 14. The CDR3 bases are TGTGCCAGCAGCTCTGAGAGGACAGGGCTATTTTACGAGCAGTACTTC. Its protein product is CASSSERTGLFYEQYF.

This clonotype was seen only a few times. The CDR3 DNA reads TGTGCCAGCAGACCGGACAGGGGCCCTGGAAACACCATATATTTT. This encodes CASRPDRGPGNTIYF. V gene TRBV6-1 combines with J gene TRBJ1-3, with 9 nucleotides matching TRBD1. The CDR3 has 15 residues. The germline V gene has CDR1 MNHNS and CDR2 SASEGT. Trimming cost V 6 bases and J 2 bases; bases outside gene matches: 5.

J is TRBJ2-3 and V is TRBV7-3; no clear D gene. Germline values: CDR1 SGHTA, CDR2 FQGTGA. This CDR3 has 14 amino acids. V lost 2 bases, J lost 1 base, and 7 bases lay in between. The CDR3 bases are TGTGCCAGCAGCTTACATGGTGGCACAGATACGCAGTATTTT. Translation: CASSLHGGTDTQYF.

This clonotype showed up many times. The chain employs TRBV7-2 and TRBJ2-7, with D possibly being TRBD1 (5 bases). Germline CDR1 is SGHTA and CDR2 is FQGNSA. CDR3 length: 16 amino acids. The V end lost 5 bases, the J end lost 0 bases, and 17 bases lay between the germline ends. Here the CDR3 DNA reads TGTGCCAGCAGCGCAGGGCCTTCACACCGCTCCTACGAGCAGTACTTC. Translation: CASSAGPSHRSYEQYF.

This clonotype was seen repeatedly, ten times or more. The genes are TRBV5-1 and TRBJ2-7; 9 bases line up with TRBD1. V lost 4 bases and J lost 5; bases outside the gene matches: 7. Germline CDR1 and CDR2: SGHRS and YFSETQ. This CDR3 has 14 amino acids. The DNA for the CDR3 is TGCGCCAGCAGCGAGGGACAGGGCGTCAACGAGCAGTACTTC. It specifies CASSEGQGVNEQYF.

This clonotype was seen more than once but under ten times. The chain recombines TRBV2 with TRBJ1-6; TRBD1 is a possible D gene (6 bases). Germline V gene sequence: CDR1 SNHLY, CDR2 FYNNEI. V was pared by 0 bases and J by 9 bases, with 15 bases between. The CDR3 is made up of 16 amino acids. Here the CDR3 DNA reads TGTGCCAGCAGTGAAGCGGGGGCGACAGTAAGTTCACCCCTCCACTTT. This translates into CASSEAGATVSSPLHF.

This clonotype was found many times. This rearrangement joins TRBV11-2 to TRBJ2-1; D call uncertain. The CDR3 has 11 amino acids. Looked up from germline, CDR1 is SGHAT and CDR2 is FQNNGV. V shed 9 bases and J shed 10 bases, with 13 bases lying between them. CDR3 coding DNA: TGTGCCAGTACTCCGAGTATCGAGCAGTTCTTC. It is translated as CASTPSIEQFF.

This clonotype came up many times. CDR3 nucleotides: TGTGCCAGCAGCGGGACTAGCGGGAGTAATGAGCAGTTCTTC. Its translation: CASSGTSGSNEQFF. The chain employs TRBV2 and TRBJ2-1, with TRBD2 matching 14 bases. V gave up 6 bases and J gave up 7 bases; unmatched junction bases: 2. The germline CDR1 and CDR2 sequences are SNHLY and FYNNEI. The CDR3 is 14 amino acids.

The sample holds many counts of this clonotype. The gene calls are TRBV5-8 and TRBJ2-1, with 10 bases lining up with TRBD2. Germline CDR1 and CDR2: SGHTS and YDEGEE. J lost 4 bases, V lost 4 bases, and 5 bases had no gene match. The CDR3 runs to 15 residues. For the CDR3, the DNA is TGTGCCAGCAGCCGCGGACTAGCGGAGTACAATGAGCAGTTCTTC. Protein product: CASSRGLAEYNEQFF. Full variable domain (missing parts from reference TRBV5-8 and TRBJ2-1): EAGVTQSPTHLIKTRGQQATLRCSPISGHTSVYWYQQALGLGLQFLLWYDEGEERNRGNFPPRFSGRQFPNYSSELNVNALELEDSALYLCASSRGLAEYNEQFFGPGTRLTVL.

There are many counts of this clonotype. The V gene is TRBV3-1, the J gene TRBJ2-2; the D gene is possibly TRBD1 (6 bases). Trimming took off 0 bases at V and 4 bases at J, with 12 bases between the two ends. This CDR3 spans 16 amino acids. Per germline, CDR1 LGHDT and CDR2 YNNKEL (reference sequence). The chain's CDR3 is CASSQDRQGSTGELFF. As DNA, the CDR3 is TGTGCCAGCAGCCAAGATCGCCAGGGGAGCACCGGGGAGCTGTTTTTT. The complete variable domain, with remaining parts taken from reference TRBV3-1 and TRBJ2-2, reads DTAVSQTPKYLVTQMGNDKSIKCEQNLGHDTMYWYKQDSKKFLKIMFSYNNKELIINETVPNRFSPKSPDKAHLNLHINSLELGDSAVYFCASSQDRQGSTGELFFGEGSRLTVL.

DNA for the CDR3: TGTGCCAGCAGCTTAGTTCTTACCGGGACAGGGACTGAGCAGTTCTTC. Amino acids: CASSLVLTGTGTEQFF. The chain joins TRBV11-2 to TRBJ2-1; 9 positions match TRBD1. The V segment lost 1 base and the J segment 9 bases; nucleotides outside the gene matches: 10. The CDR3 consists of 16 residues. In germline, CDR1 is SGHAT, CDR2 FQNNGV.

This clonotype has more than one count but fewer than ten. The chain links TRBV20-1 to TRBJ1-2; a possible D gene is TRBD1 (5 bases). Germline assignment: CDR1 DFQATT and CDR2 SNEGSKA (reference sequence). V lost 3 bases to trimming and J lost 7 bases, with 9 bases between them. The CDR3 spans 11 residues. The CDR3 sequence: CSASRVSGYTF. The CDR3, as DNA: TGCAGTGCTAGCAGGGTTTCTGGCTACACCTTC.

This clonotype was detected many times. The chain joins TRBV5-1 to TRBJ2-6; D remains ambiguous. The germline V gene has CDR1 SGHRS and CDR2 YFSETQ. CDR3 size: 17 residues. Trimming cost V 0 bases and J 0 bases, with 10 bases left between them. CDR3 bases: TGCGCCAGCAGCTTGGAAGGCGGAATCTCTGGGGCCAACGTCCTGACTTTC. Translating it yields CASSLEGGISGANVLTF.

This clonotype occurred many times. CDR3 sequence reads: CASSPSTGGSYEQYF. DNA of the CDR3: TGTGCCAGCAGCCCATCTACGGGTGGCTCCTACGAGCAGTACTTC. The V call is TRBV3-1, the J call TRBJ2-7; D unresolved. Germline loops: CDR1 LGHDT, CDR2 YNNKEL (reference sequence). The CDR3 has 15 amino acids. Trimming took off 4 bases at V and 0 bases at J, with 13 bases between the two ends.

This clonotype was observed a few times. The rearrangement joins TRBV5-8 to TRBJ1-2; D gene unclear. CDR3 length equals 15 residues. CDR1 and CDR2 (germline): SGHTS, YDEGEE. The V end was cut by 0 bases, the J end by 2 bases, with 11 bases between. The DNA for the CDR3 is TGTGCCAGCAGCTTGGAAGGGAACCCCAACTATGGCTACACCTTC. It encodes CASSLEGNPNYGYTF.

The sample holds a few counts of this clonotype. This CDR3 reads CASSSKSGRRYDEQFF. DNA of the CDR3: TGTGCCAGCAGTTCCAAAAGCGGGAGGAGATACGATGAGCAGTTCTTC. The V gene is TRBV27, the J gene TRBJ2-1, with 9 bases fitting TRBD2. This CDR3 comprises 16 residues. V shed 4 bases, J shed 8 bases, and the junction held 12 bases outside the gene matches. CDR1 and CDR2 (germline): MNHEY, SMNVEV (reference sequence).

This clonotype has ten or more counts. The rearrangement links TRBV2 to TRBJ2-3; a possible D gene is TRBD1 (6 bases). Germline values: CDR1 SNHLY, CDR2 FYNNEI. Trimming left V 6 bases short and J 3 bases short, with 16 bases between. The CDR3 runs to 15 residues. The CDR3, as DNA: TGTGCCAGCAGCCTGGGACATCCTAAGACAGATACGCAGTATTTT. This gives the protein CASSLGHPKTDTQYF.

The genes are TRBV6-1 and TRBJ2-5; 8 nucleotides match TRBD1. Germline-derived CDR1 and CDR2 are MNHNS and SASEGT. This CDR3 contains 13 residues. V shed 6 bases, J shed 5 bases, and the junction held 5 bases outside the gene matches. CDR3 amino acids: CASRDRVRETQYF. CDR3 nucleotides: TGTGCCAGCAGGGACAGGGTACGCGAGACCCAGTACTTC.

The J gene is TRBJ2-4, the V gene TRBV5-1, with D perhaps matching TRBD1 (5 bases). The CDR3 contains 14 residues. Looked up from germline, CDR1 is SGHRS and CDR2 is YFSETQ. V was cut by 4 bases and J by 7 bases, with 15 bases left in between. As DNA, the CDR3 is TGCGCCAGCAGCCAGGGCCAAGGGTGGAACATTCAGTACTTC. The encoded protein is CASSQGQGWNIQYF.

This clonotype was seen a few times. The chain has TRBV29-1 and TRBJ1-1; TRBD1 aligns across 7 bases. The CDR3 runs to 14 residues. Germline values: CDR1 SQVTM, CDR2 ANQGSEA. Losses at the gene ends were 3 bases for V and 1 base for J; bases not matched to a gene: 5. DNA of the CDR3: TGCAGCGTTGATTTAGGGACAGCGAACACTGAAGCTTTCTTT. Translating it yields CSVDLGTANTEAFF.

This clonotype was recorded many times. The chain links TRBV28 to TRBJ2-7, with D possibly matching TRBD2 (6 bases). The CDR3 totals 14 residues. The germline V gene has CDR1 MDHEN and CDR2 SYDVKM. Trimming left V 2 bases short and J 2 bases short, with 10 bases between. The CDR3 is CASSLQGGTYEQYF. CDR3 bases: TGTGCCAGCAGTTTACAGGGAGGAACCTACGAGCAGTACTTC.

This clonotype was recorded many times. V and J are TRBV18 and TRBJ2-1; unclear D gene. This CDR3 spans 16 amino acids. CDR1 KGHSH and CDR2 LQKENI come from the germline V gene. The germline V and J ends were trimmed by 3 bases and 6 bases, with 18 bases remaining between them. The DNA for the CDR3 is TGTGCCAGCTCACCTTCTCTGGGCGGAACTGGCAATGAGCAGTTCTTC. Translation gives CASSPSLGGTGNEQFF.

The V call is TRBV12-3 or TRBV12-4, the J call TRBJ2-5, with 7 bases matching TRBD2. V gave up 5 bases and J gave up 5 bases; unmatched junction bases: 14. This CDR3 has 16 residues. The CDR3 is CASSPRAGSRGETQYF. In DNA form, the CDR3 reads TGTGCCAGCAGTCCCCGAGCCGGGTCGCGGGGGGAGACCCAGTACTTC.

This clonotype was recorded a few times. The genes are TRBV24-1 and TRBJ2-1; 9 bases align to TRBD2. The CDR3 covers 15 residues. Looked up from germline, CDR1 is KGHDR and CDR2 is SFDVKD. With 5 bases clipped from V and 6 bases from J, the junction kept 7 bases outside the gene matches. The CDR3 nucleotides are TGTGCCACCAGTGGTGATAGCGGGGGTGGCAATGAGCAGTTCTTC. This encodes CATSGDSGGGNEQFF.